The rows below give T cell receptor beta chains drawn from one sample of a study of cytomegalovirus exposure and HLA in healthy donors. Here immunoSEQ multiplex PCR was the method, and the copy in TCRdb shows in-frame clones only, minus some. This sample has 130,000 to 150,000 clones; about nine tenths occur once, and the top ten carry under 8%. The specimen was PBMCs. These receptors were obtained from a woman in her twenties or thirties in good health and CMV-seropositive. The CDR3 runs from the conserved cysteine through the conserved F or W. The order of the fields is J gene, V gene, clone size, D gene, CDR3 protein, CDR3 DNA. D genes are given only for firm matches. Size tells how often a clone was seen (once, few, many) or the class of an expanded clone, and some rows leave it out.

TRBJ2-1,TRBV5-6,-,TRBD2,CASSLWGAGLAVDNEQFF,TGTGCCAGCAGCTTGTGGGGGGCGGGACTAGCGGTAGACAATGAGCAGTTCTTC
TRBJ2-3,TRBV21-1,-,-,CASSKGWPITFPSTDTQYF,TGTGCCAGCAGCAAAGGCTGGCCGATAACCTTCCCAAGCACAGATACGCAGTATTTT
TRBJ2-2,TRBV13,once,-,CASSNRNGGSGGELFF,TGTGCCAGCAGCAACCGGAATGGAGGTTCGGGCGGGGAGCTGTTTTTT
TRBJ2-7,TRBV11-2,-,-,CASSSGVVLVEQYF,TGTGCCAGCAGCTCCGGTGTGGTGCTGGTCGAGCAGTACTTC
TRBJ2-7,TRBV9,-,-,CASSAEGAGPEQYF,TGTGCCAGCAGCGCGGAGGGTGCAGGGCCCGAGCAGTACTTC
TRBJ2-7,TRBV19,-,-,CASRDGAGAVEQYF,TGTGCCAGTAGGGATGGGGCAGGGGCTGTCGAGCAGTACTTC
TRBJ2-1,TRBV7-9,-,-,CASSLAVHNEQFF,TGTGCCAGCAGCTTGGCGGTCCACAATGAGCAGTTCTTC
TRBJ2-7,TRBV28,-,TRBD1,CASRRQGRNEQYF,TGTGCCAGCAGGAGACAGGGAAGAAACGAGCAGTACTTC
TRBJ2-7,TRBV5-1,-,-,CASSLVTGLSYEQYF,TGCGCCAGCAGCTTGGTGACAGGTCTTTCCTACGAGCAGTACTTC
TRBJ2-5,TRBV7-9,-,-,CASSSSAQYF,TGTGCCAGCAGCTCGTCGGCCCAGTACTTC
TRBJ1-2,TRBV2,once,TRBD1,CASSTPGGAGYGYTF,TGTGCCAGCAGTACTCCAGGGGGCGCGGGCTATGGCTACACCTTC
TRBJ2-5,TRBV9,-,-,CASSVAPKETQYF,TGTGCCAGCAGCGTAGCCCCAAAAGAGACCCAGTACTTC
TRBJ1-1,TRBV18,-,-,CASSPHSPPGGTEAFF,TGTGCCAGCTCACCACACTCCCCCCCGGGTGGGACTGAAGCTTTCTTT
TRBJ1-6,TRBV2,-,-,CASSDSRYSPLHF,TGTGCCAGCAGTGATTCGCGGTATTCACCCCTCCACTTT
TRBJ2-1,TRBV6-1,-,TRBD2,CASSESAGGGHEQFF,TGTGCCAGCAGTGAGTCAGCGGGAGGCGGTCATGAGCAGTTCTTC
TRBJ2-7,TRBV4-2,-,-,CASSQVQGTSYEQYF,TGTGCCAGCAGCCAAGTGCAGGGGACCTCCTACGAGCAGTACTTC
TRBJ1-2,TRBV5-1,-,TRBD1,CASSLAGGTGGSRGYTF,TGCGCCAGCAGCTTGGCTGGAGGGACAGGGGGCTCCCGTGGCTACACCTTC